The rows below give T cell receptor beta chains drawn from one sample of a study of T cells in Graves' hyperthyroidism and ophthalmopathy. TCRdb independently ran MiXCR on the multiplex PCR reads; one entry per CDR3 protein. The sample contains some 500,000 distinct CDR3 sequences, over 13% of which appear only once. Material: blood. These receptors all stem from a woman between 18 and 29 years old with Graves' hyperthyroidism. The CDR3 runs from the conserved cysteine through the conserved F or W. The D gene is left open where the match is weak. Clone size is stated in some rows and not others, as once, few, many or a class when expanded.

cdr3_nt cdr3_aa j_call v_call clone_size d_call
TGTGCCAGCAGTGATCGGCTAGGACTAACTAGCACAGATACGCAGTATTTT CASSDRLGLTSTDTQYF TRBJ2-3 TRBV2 many .
TGTGCCAGCAGCTTTCGCGCCTCCCTCCCAGATACGCAGTATTTT CASSFRASLPDTQYF TRBJ2-3 TRBV11-2 . .
TGCGCCAGCAGCCAAGAAAGAGTTACAGAGGGCTATAACAATCAGCCCCAGCATTTT CASSQERVTEGYNNQPQHF TRBJ1-5 TRBV4-1 . .
TGTGCCAGCAGCAACCAGGGTGAAAAACTGTTTTTT CASSNQGEKLFF TRBJ1-4 TRBV9 . .
TGCAGTGCTACCGCCTATAGCGCAGAAGACCAAGAGACCCAGTACTTC CSATAYSAEDQETQYF TRBJ2-5 TRBV20-1 many .
TGTGCCAGCAGCCAAGATCTACAGAACACTGAAGCTTTCTTT CASSQDLQNTEAFF TRBJ1-1 TRBV4-2 many .
TGTGCCAGCAGTTACTCGTTGCACAATGAGCAGTTCTTC CASSYSLHNEQFF TRBJ2-1 TRBV6-5 . .
TGTGCCAGTAGTATTCCCGGACTGGGGGGAGATACGCAGTATTTT CASSIPGLGGDTQYF TRBJ2-3 TRBV19 few .
TGTGCTAGTGGTCCACAGGGTGGTGAGCAGTTCTTC CASGPQGGEQFF TRBJ2-1 TRBV12-5 many .
TGTGCCAGCAGTTTATGGACGGGCACTGAAGCTTTCTTT CASSLWTGTEAFF TRBJ1-1 TRBV27 many .
TGTGCCAGCAGCTCGGGACTAGCGAGTAACAATGAGCAGTTCTTC CASSSGLASNNEQFF TRBJ2-1 TRBV7-7 many TRBD2
TGTGCCAGCAGCTTAGTTGGGTCCTACAATGAGCAGTTCTTC CASSLVGSYNEQFF TRBJ2-1 TRBV7-8 many .
TGTGCCAGCACCCCCCCGGGGACTAGCGGAAATGAGCAGTTCTTC CASTPPGTSGNEQFF TRBJ2-1 TRBV3-1 many TRBD2
TGTACCAGTAGTTTTGGACAAGGTGGGGAGACCCAGTACTTC CTSSFGQGGETQYF TRBJ2-5 TRBV19 . .
TGTGCCAGCAGTGAGGCGGGACAGGGGATCTATGGCTACACCTTC CASSEAGQGIYGYTF TRBJ1-2 TRBV6-1 . TRBD1
TGTGCCAGCAGCTCAGGGATGGAGACCCAGTACTTC CASSSGMETQYF TRBJ2-5 TRBV9 many .
TGTGCCACCAGCAGAGATCATGGCGGGAGGGCCGAAGATACGCAGTATTTT CATSRDHGGRAEDTQYF TRBJ2-3 TRBV15 many TRBD2
TGCAGTGCTAGAGATCCCCAGGGGGCCACAGATACGCAGTATTTT CSARDPQGATDTQYF TRBJ2-3 TRBV20-1 many TRBD1
TGTGCCAGCAGCCCTGTGACGGGAACTGAAGCTTTCTTT CASSPVTGTEAFF TRBJ1-1 TRBV5-5 . .
TGTGCCAGTAGTATGGGGACCCGTAGCTCCTACAATGAGCAGTTCTTC CASSMGTRSSYNEQFF TRBJ2-1 TRBV19 . .
TGTGCCAGCAGCTTGGGGGGGGCGATCGAGCAGTACTTC CASSLGGAIEQYF TRBJ2-7 TRBV5-5 few .
TGTGCCAGCAGCTTAGACGGGAATGCGCTGGGGAACGAGCAGTACTTC CASSLDGNALGNEQYF TRBJ2-7 TRBV7-3 many .
TGTGCCAGCAGTTACTCGAGATGGGGTAAAGGAGAGACCCAGTACTTC CASSYSRWGKGETQYF TRBJ2-5 TRBV6-5 many .
TGTGCCAGCAGCGTAGGACCCAGCGGTAAAAACATTCAGTACTTC CASSVGPSGKNIQYF TRBJ2-4 TRBV9 . .
TGTGCCAGTAGCAATAGCGGGACTCACACAGATACGCAGTATTTT CASSNSGTHTDTQYF TRBJ2-3 TRBV19 . TRBD2
TGTGCCAGCAGCCTGAACCCCATCAGTAGCCAGTTCTTC CASSLNPISSQFF TRBJ2-1 TRBV11-3 many .
TGTGCCAGCAGTCCTTACGGACAGACCGGGGAGCTGTTTTTT CASSPYGQTGELFF TRBJ2-2 TRBV12-3/TRBV12-4 many .
TGTGCCAGCAGCACGACAGGGGGCATGGAGACCCAGTACTTC CASSTTGGMETQYF TRBJ2-5 TRBV7-9 many TRBD1
TGCAGCGTTGAAGAGGTTGCCGCTGGAGCTTTCTTT CSVEEVAAGAFF TRBJ1-1 TRBV29-1 . .
TGCAGTGCCCTCGCCAGGGACAGGGGCCTCTATGGCTACACCTTC CSALARDRGLYGYTF TRBJ1-2 TRBV20-1 many TRBD1
TGTGCCAGCAAGGGTTTCACTAGCAATCAGCCCCAGCATTTT CASKGFTSNQPQHF TRBJ1-5 TRBV27 . .
TGTGCCAGCAGCTCCCGGGAGCGTAAGCAGTACTTC CASSSRERKQYF TRBJ2-7 TRBV11-3 many .
TGTGCCAGCAGTCCCACAGGGGTGGCGACAGATACGCAGTATTTT CASSPTGVATDTQYF TRBJ2-3 TRBV28 . TRBD1
TGTGCCATCATGGGGACTAGCGGGATATACAATGAGCAGTTCTTC CAIMGTSGIYNEQFF TRBJ2-1 TRBV10-3 many TRBD2
TGCGCCAGCAGTTTTAGCTCGGCTGAAGAAAAACTGTTTTTT CASSFSSAEEKLFF TRBJ1-4 TRBV10-2 . .
TGTGCCAGCAGGACACAGGGGTCGGGCACCGGGGAGCTGTTTTTT CASRTQGSGTGELFF TRBJ2-2 TRBV6-1 many TRBD1
TGTGCCAGCAGTTGGGACAGGTTCTACGAGCAGTACTTC CASSWDRFYEQYF TRBJ2-7 TRBV6-5 . TRBD1
TGTGCCAGCAGCCAAGTTCCAGCGGGAGCGGCAGATACGCAGTATTTT CASSQVPAGAADTQYF TRBJ2-3 TRBV3-1 many TRBD2
TGTGCCAGTACCGCCAGCGGGACGAACACCGGGGAGCTGTTTTTT CASTASGTNTGELFF TRBJ2-2 TRBV19 . TRBD2
TGCGCCAGCAGTTTTGCGGGACAGGGTTCACCCCTCCACTTT CASSFAGQGSPLHF TRBJ1-6 TRBV5-1 many TRBD1
TGTGCCAGTATGGTTCGGACAGGGGGCGGTTATGGCTACACCTTC CASMVRTGGGYGYTF TRBJ1-2 TRBV19 many TRBD1
TGTGCCAGCAGCGTTCAGTTATCTTCACCCCTCCACTTT CASSVQLSSPLHF TRBJ1-6 TRBV9 many .
TGTGCCAGTAGTCGCCCCGGGTCATCTAATGAAAAACTGTTTTTT CASSRPGSSNEKLFF TRBJ1-4 TRBV19 many .
TGTGCCAGCAGCTTTGGGACTAGCGGGAGGGCCGGTGAGCAGTTCTTC CASSFGTSGRAGEQFF TRBJ2-1 TRBV7-7 once TRBD2
TGTGCCAGCAGCCCTCCCGGGACATCTAACTATGGCTACACCTTC CASSPPGTSNYGYTF TRBJ1-2 TRBV14 . .
TGTGCCAGCAGTTACTTTTATGAGGACGCCTACAATGAGCAGTTCTTC CASSYFYEDAYNEQFF TRBJ2-1 TRBV6-5 many .
TGTGCCAGTACCCGGACAGGGAGTATGGGGTTCAATACTGAAGCTTTCTTT CASTRTGSMGFNTEAFF TRBJ1-1 TRBV19 few TRBD1
TGTGCCAGCAGTCCCGACAGGGCCTCCTACGAGCAGTACTTC CASSPDRASYEQYF TRBJ2-7 TRBV7-3 few TRBD1
TGTGCCAGCAGTTTAGCGGCCCCGAATGAGCAGTTCTTC CASSLAAPNEQFF TRBJ2-1 TRBV12-3/TRBV12-4 many .
TGCAGTGCTAGACATGCAGATACGCAGTATTTT CSARHADTQYF TRBJ2-3 TRBV20-1 . .
TGCAGCGTAGGCTCCAGGGGCACTGAAGCTTTCTTT CSVGSRGTEAFF TRBJ1-1 TRBV29-1 many .
TGTGCCAGCAGTTTTGGGGGGACGGGGACAGGGGGCGTCGTTAACTATGGCTACACCTTC CASSFGGTGTGGVVNYGYTF TRBJ1-2 TRBV12-3/TRBV12-4 many TRBD1